This T cell receptor beta chain was sequenced in a study of cytomegalovirus exposure and HLA in healthy donors. Looking at the study overall: HLA-typed donors contributed some 77 million unique TCRs, which were held in an early data release.

Study-wide results and limits: Only CMV serostatus was available as immune exposure information. Most TCR sequences were uncommon, yet certain public TCRs appeared in many donors. Earlier results showed most TCR beta V segments being productive about 87% or about 30% of the time.

Comments on this clone: Its antigen is unidentified.

Germline V CDR1 and CDR2: SGHVS, FNYEAQ. Between the trimmed V and J ends, which lost 5 bases and 2 bases, there was a span of 3 bases. The CDR3 covers 12 residues. Vbeta (60) and Jbeta (13) primers were used in the PCR. Here immunoSEQ multiplex PCR was the method, and the copy in TCRdb shows in-frame clones only, minus some. The sample consists of about 77,000 clones, 75% to 80% of them appearing once. Sequencing was performed on PBMCs. The rearrangement uses TRBV7-6 and TRBJ2-2; unclear D gene. The clonotype was recovered from a man aged 40-49 years in good health and CMV-seronegative. CDR3: CASSLNTGELFF. CDR3 nucleotides: TGTGCCAGCAGCCTTAACACCGGGGAGCTGTTTTTT. The variable domain in full, with the rest retrieved from reference TRBV7-6 and TRBJ2-2, is GAGVSQSPRYKVTKRGQDVALRCDPISGHVSLYWYRQALGQGPEFLTYFNYEAQQDKSGLPNDRFSAERPEGSISTLTIQRTEQRDSAMYRCASSLNTGELFFGEGSRLTVL.